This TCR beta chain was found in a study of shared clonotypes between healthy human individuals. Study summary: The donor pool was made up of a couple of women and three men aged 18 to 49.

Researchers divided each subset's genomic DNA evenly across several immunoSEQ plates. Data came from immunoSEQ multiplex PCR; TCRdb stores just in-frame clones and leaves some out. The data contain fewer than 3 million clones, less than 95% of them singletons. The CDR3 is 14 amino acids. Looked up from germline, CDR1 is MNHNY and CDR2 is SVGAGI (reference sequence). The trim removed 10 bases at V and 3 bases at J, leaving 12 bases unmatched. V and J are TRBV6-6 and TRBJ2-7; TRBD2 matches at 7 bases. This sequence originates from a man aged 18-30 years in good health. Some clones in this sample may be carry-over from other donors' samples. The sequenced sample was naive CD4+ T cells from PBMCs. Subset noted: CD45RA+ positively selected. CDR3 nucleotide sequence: TGTGCCACCCGGGCAGCGGGATTCGACTACGAGCAGTACTTC. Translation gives CATRAAGFDYEQYF.